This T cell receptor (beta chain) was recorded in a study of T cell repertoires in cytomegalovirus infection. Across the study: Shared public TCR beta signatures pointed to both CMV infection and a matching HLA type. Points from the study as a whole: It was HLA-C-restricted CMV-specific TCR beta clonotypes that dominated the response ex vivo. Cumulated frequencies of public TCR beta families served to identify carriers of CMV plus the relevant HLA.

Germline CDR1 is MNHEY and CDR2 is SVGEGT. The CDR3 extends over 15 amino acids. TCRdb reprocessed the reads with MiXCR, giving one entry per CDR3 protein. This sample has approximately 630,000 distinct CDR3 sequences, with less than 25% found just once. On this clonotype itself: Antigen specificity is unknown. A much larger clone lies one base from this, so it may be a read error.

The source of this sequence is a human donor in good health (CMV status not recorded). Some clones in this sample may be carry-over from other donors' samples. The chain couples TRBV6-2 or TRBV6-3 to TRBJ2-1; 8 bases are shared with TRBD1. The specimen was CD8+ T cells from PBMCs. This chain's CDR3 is CVSTVQGGGYNEQFF. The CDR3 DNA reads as TGTGTCAGCACCGTACAGGGGGGAGGATACAATGAGCAGTTCTTC.